This passage covers 14 T cell receptor beta chains from one sample sequenced in a study of blood T cell repertoires in COVID-19. Generated by immunoSEQ multiplex PCR, the TCRdb table keeps only in-frame clones and is missing some. Here the sample spans 40,000 to 45,000 clones, 87% being singletons. The sample taken for sequencing was peripheral blood. The receptor set was obtained from a man between 40 and 49 years old with COVID-19, enrolled during active disease.

The chain carries TRBV2 and TRBJ1-2; D is possibly TRBD1 (6 bases). The germline gives CDR1 SNHLY, CDR2 FYNNEI. There are 13 residues in the CDR3. V was trimmed by 9 bases and J by 1 base, leaving 12 bases between them. CDR3 nucleotides: TGTGCCAGAAGCGGGGGCCTTAACTATGGCTACACCTTC. This encodes CARSGGLNYGYTF.

The chain couples TRBV30 to TRBJ2-3, with D unclear. The CDR3 spans 12 residues. The germline CDR1 and CDR2 sequences are GTSNPN and SVGIG (reference sequence). V lost 3 bases and J lost 5, with 9 bases in between. The CDR3 is CAWRSSGDTQYF. The CDR3 DNA follows: TGTGCCTGGAGGTCGAGTGGAGATACGCAGTATTTT.

The chain couples TRBV6-5 to TRBJ2-1; the match to TRBD2 covers 7 bases. Per germline, CDR1 MNHEY and CDR2 SVGAGI. With 2 bases clipped from V and 7 bases from J, the junction kept 5 bases outside the gene matches. The CDR3 runs to 14 residues. CDR3 in DNA: TGTGCCAGCAGTTACGGGGGTAGCGGGAATGAGCAGTTCTTC. Translation: CASSYGGSGNEQFF.

The chain carries TRBV10-1 and TRBJ1-1, with D possibly being TRBD1 (5 bases). Trimming left V 4 bases short and J 1 base short, with 13 bases between. The CDR3 length is 15 residues. Germline V lookup: CDR1 WNHNN, CDR2 SYGVQD (reference sequence). CDR3 in amino acids: CASSASRGRNTEAFF. The CDR3 coding sequence is TGCGCCAGCAGTGCGTCGCGGGGGAGGAACACTGAAGCTTTCTTT.

The CDR3 region has the DNA TGTGCCAGCACCCAGGACTCCTATAATTCACCCCTCCACTTT. Translating gives CASTQDSYNSPLHF. The chain joins TRBV9 to TRBJ1-6; D not resolved. Germline-derived CDR1 and CDR2 are SGDLS and YYNGEE. CDR3 length: 14 residues. Trimming removed 6 bases at V and 0 bases at J, with 7 bases between.

The chain has TRBV7-9 and TRBJ2-5; 11 nucleotides agree with TRBD1. V trimming: 2 bases; J trimming: 3 bases; junction bases outside the gene matches: 5. CDR3 size: 16 residues. Germline values: CDR1 SEHNR, CDR2 FQNEAQ (reference sequence). In DNA form, the CDR3 reads TGTGCCAGCAGCTTACCCCGGACAGGGGGCGAAGAGACCCAGTACTTC. Protein product: CASSLPRTGGEETQYF.

The rearrangement links TRBV23-1 to TRBJ2-4, with 7 bases matching TRBD2. TRBV23-1 carries the ORF label, with uncertain function. The J segment lost 0 bases and the V segment lost 0 bases, leaving 14 bases of the junction unmatched. The CDR3 length is 20 residues. As DNA, the CDR3 is TGCGCCAGCAGTCAATCGCCTCTAGCGGAAGGATGGGTAGCCAAAAACATTCAGTACTTC. This translates into CASSQSPLAEGWVAKNIQYF.

J is TRBJ2-7 and V is TRBV14; D might be TRBD1 (6 bases). The CDR3 contains 14 residues. In germline, CDR1 is SGHDN, CDR2 FVKESK. V was clipped by 5 bases and J by 0 bases, with 11 bases between them. This chain's CDR3 is CASSTRDNSYEQYF. The DNA for the CDR3 is TGTGCCAGCAGCACCCGGGACAACTCCTACGAGCAGTACTTC. The variable domain in full, completed from reference TRBV14 and TRBJ2-7, reads EAGVTQFPSHSVIEKGQTVTLRCDPISGHDNLYWYRRVMGKEIKFLLHFVKESKQDESGMPNNRFLAERTGGTYSTLKVQPAELEDSGVYFCASSTRDNSYEQYFGPGTRLTVT.

In its sample, this clone was seen once. V is TRBV13 and J is TRBJ2-1, with 8 bases fitting TRBD2. CDR1 PRHDT and CDR2 FYEKMQ come from the germline V gene (reference sequence). The ends lost 4 bases at V and 4 bases at J; junction bases unmatched: 6. CDR3 length: 15 amino acids. In nucleotides, the CDR3 is TGTGCCAGCAGCTCGAGTAAGCGGGGGTACAATGAGCAGTTCTTC. Translated: CASSSSKRGYNEQFF.

The chain links TRBV27 to TRBJ1-1; no clear D. CDR1 is MNHEY, CDR2 SMNVEV, per germline (reference sequence). Trimming left V 7 bases short and J 11 bases short, with 14 bases between. CDR3 length equals 11 residues. DNA for the CDR3: TGTGCCAGCATCCAGGTCGTTCGTGCTTTCTTT. This encodes CASIQVVRAFF.

The chain is built from TRBV28 and TRBJ1-4; 7 bases line up with TRBD1. This CDR3 has 17 residues. V gave up 7 bases and J gave up 3 bases; unmatched junction bases: 14. CDR1 is MDHEN and CDR2 is SYDVKM in the germline V gene. Here the CDR3 DNA reads TGTGCCAGCACCACGAGGGGGCAGGGCAGGCCTAATGAAAAACTGTTTTTT. It yields the protein CASTTRGQGRPNEKLFF.

This clone was seen only once. The chain has TRBV11-3 and TRBJ2-2; 11 nucleotides match TRBD1. CDR3 length equals 14 residues. The germline V gene has CDR1 SGHNT and CDR2 YENEEA. V lost 8 bases, J lost 4 bases, and 3 bases stayed unmatched. The CDR3 sequence: CASLGQGGTGELFF. In DNA, the CDR3 is TGTGCCAGCTTGGGACAGGGGGGCACCGGGGAGCTGTTTTTT.

V gene TRBV2 combines with J gene TRBJ1-6; TRBD1 aligns across 9 bases. The V segment lost 8 bases and the J segment 9 bases; nucleotides outside the gene matches: 5. The CDR3 spans 13 residues. CDR1 SNHLY and CDR2 FYNNEI come from the germline V gene. The CDR3 sequence: CASGGTGTSPLHF. The CDR3 nucleotides read TGTGCCAGCGGGGGGACAGGGACTTCACCCCTCCACTTT.

The chain recombines TRBV5-6 with TRBJ1-2; 7 nucleotides match TRBD1. The V segment lost 5 bases and the J segment 4 bases; nucleotides outside the gene matches: 8. This CDR3 spans 14 amino acids. The germline V gene encodes CDR1 SGHDT and CDR2 YYEEEE. The CDR3 DNA sequence: TGTGCCAGCAGGCAGGGGGGATCGGCCTATGGCTACACCTTC. It translates to CASRQGGSAYGYTF. The whole variable domain, filled in from reference TRBV5-6 and TRBJ1-2, reads DAGVTQSPTHLIKTRGQQVTLRCSPKSGHDTVSWYQQALGQGPQFIFQYYEEEERQRGNFPDRFSGHQFPNYSSELNVNALLLGDSALYLCASRQGGSAYGYTFGSGTRLTVV.